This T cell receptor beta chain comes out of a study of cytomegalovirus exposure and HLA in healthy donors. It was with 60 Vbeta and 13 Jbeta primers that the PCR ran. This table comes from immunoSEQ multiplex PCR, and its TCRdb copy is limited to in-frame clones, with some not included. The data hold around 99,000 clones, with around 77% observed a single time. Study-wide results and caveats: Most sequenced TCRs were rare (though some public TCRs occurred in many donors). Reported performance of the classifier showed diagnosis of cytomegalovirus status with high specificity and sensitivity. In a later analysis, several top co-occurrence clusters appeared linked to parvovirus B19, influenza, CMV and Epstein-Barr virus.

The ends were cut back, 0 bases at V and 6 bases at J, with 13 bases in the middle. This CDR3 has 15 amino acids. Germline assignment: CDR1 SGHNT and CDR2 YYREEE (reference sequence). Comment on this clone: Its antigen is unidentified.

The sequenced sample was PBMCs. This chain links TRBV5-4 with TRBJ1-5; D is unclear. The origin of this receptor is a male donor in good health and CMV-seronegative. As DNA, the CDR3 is TGTGCCAGCAGCTTGGATCTATCCGCGGTTCAGCCCCAGCATTTT. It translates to CASSLDLSAVQPQHF.